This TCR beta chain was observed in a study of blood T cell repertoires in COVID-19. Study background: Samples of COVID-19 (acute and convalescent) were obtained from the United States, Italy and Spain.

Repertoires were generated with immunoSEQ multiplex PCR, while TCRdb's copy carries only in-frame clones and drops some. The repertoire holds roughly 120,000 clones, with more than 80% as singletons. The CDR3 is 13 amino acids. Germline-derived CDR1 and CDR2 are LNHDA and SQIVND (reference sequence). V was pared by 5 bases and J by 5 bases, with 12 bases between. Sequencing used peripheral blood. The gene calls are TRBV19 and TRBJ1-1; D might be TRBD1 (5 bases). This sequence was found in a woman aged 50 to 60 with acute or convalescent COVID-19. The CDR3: CASSSLGGTEAFF. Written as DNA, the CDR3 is TGTGCCAGTAGTTCTCTGGGGGGGACTGAAGCTTTCTTT.